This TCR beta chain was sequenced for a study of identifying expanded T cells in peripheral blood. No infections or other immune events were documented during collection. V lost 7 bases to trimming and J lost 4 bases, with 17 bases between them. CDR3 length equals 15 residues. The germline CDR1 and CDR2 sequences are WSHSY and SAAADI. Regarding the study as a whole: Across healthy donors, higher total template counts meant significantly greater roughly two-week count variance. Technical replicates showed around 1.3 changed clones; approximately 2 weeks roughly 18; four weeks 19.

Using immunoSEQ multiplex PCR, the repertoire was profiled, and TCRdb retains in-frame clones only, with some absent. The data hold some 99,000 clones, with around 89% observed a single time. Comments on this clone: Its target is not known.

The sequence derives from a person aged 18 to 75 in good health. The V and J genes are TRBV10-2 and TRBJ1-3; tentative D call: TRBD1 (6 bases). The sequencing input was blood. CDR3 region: CASNDAGVGGNTIYF. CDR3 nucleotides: TGCGCCAGCAACGATGCAGGGGTCGGGGGAAACACCATATATTTT.